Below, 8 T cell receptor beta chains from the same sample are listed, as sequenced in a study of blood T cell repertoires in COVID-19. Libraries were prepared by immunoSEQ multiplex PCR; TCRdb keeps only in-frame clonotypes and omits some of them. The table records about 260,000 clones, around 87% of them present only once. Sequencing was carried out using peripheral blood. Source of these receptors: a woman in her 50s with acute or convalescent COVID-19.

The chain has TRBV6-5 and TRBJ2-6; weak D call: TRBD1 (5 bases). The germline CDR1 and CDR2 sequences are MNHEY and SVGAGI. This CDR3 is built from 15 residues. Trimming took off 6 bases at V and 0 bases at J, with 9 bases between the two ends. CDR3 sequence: CASRTGVSGANVLTF. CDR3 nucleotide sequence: TGTGCCAGCAGAACAGGAGTCTCTGGGGCCAACGTCCTGACTTTC.

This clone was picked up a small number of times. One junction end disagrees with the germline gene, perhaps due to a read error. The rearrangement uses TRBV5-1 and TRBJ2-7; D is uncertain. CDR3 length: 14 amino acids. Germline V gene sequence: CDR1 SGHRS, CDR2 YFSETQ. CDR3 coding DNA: TGCGCCAGCAGTCTGGAGCCGCCATCCTCCGAGCAGTACTTC. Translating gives CASSLEPPSSEQYF.

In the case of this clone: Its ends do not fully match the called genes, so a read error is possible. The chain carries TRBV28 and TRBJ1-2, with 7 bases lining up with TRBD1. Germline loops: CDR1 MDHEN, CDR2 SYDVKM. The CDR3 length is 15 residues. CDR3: CASSPTPGQNYGCTF. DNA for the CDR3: TGTGCCAGCAGTCCAACCCCGGGACAGAACTATGGCTGCACCTTC.

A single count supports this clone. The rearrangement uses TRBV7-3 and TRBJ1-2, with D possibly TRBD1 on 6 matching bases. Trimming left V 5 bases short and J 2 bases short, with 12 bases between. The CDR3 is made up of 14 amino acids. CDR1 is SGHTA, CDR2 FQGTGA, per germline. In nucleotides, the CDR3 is TGTGCCAGCAGCCCAGGACAGTTAAACTATGGCTACACCTTC. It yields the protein CASSPGQLNYGYTF.

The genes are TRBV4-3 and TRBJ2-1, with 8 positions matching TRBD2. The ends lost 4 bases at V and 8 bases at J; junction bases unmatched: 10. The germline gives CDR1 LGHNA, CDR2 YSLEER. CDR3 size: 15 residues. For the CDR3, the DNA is TGCGCCAGCAGCCCGTTCTTCGTAGCGGGATATGAGCAGTTCTTC. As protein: CASSPFFVAGYEQFF.

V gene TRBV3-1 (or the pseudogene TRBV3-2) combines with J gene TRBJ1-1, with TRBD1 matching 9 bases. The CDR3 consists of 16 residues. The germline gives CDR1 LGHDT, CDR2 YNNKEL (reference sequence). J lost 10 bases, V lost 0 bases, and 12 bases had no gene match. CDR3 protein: CASSQDLRGTGRGAFF. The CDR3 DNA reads TGTGCCAGCAGCCAAGATCTTCGTGGGACAGGGCGAGGAGCTTTCTTT.

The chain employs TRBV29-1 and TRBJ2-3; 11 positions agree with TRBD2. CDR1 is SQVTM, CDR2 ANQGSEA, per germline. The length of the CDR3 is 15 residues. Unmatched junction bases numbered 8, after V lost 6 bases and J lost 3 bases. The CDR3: CSVRWRTSGTDTQYF. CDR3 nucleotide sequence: TGCAGCGTCCGATGGAGGACTAGCGGGACAGATACGCAGTATTTT.

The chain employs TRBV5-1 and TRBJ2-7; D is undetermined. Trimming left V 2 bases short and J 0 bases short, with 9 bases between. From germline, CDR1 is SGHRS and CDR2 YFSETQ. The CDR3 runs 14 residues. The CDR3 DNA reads TGCGCCAGCAGCTTACAGTACGGCTCCTACGAGCAGTACTTC. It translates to CASSLQYGSYEQYF.